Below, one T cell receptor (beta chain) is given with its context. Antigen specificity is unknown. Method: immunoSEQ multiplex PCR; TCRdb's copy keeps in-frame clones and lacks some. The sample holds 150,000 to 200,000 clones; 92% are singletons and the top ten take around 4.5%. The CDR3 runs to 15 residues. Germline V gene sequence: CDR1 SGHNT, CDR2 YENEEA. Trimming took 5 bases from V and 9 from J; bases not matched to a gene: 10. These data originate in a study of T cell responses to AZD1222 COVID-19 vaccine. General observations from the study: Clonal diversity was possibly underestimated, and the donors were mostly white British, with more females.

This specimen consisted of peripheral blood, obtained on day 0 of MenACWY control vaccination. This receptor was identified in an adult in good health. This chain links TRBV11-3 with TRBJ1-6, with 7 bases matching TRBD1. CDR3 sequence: CASSPRQGGGSPLHF. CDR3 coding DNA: TGTGCCAGCAGCCCCCGACAGGGAGGAGGTTCACCCCTCCACTTT.